This paragraph reports one TCR beta chain. What it recognizes is unknown. The source of the sample is a study of a mutant IDH1 vaccine in newly diagnosed glioma. Germline V gives CDR1 LNHDA, CDR2 SQIVND (reference sequence). V lost 6 bases, J lost 2 bases, and 5 bases stayed unmatched. The CDR3 has 14 residues. Study-level results: Of all patients, around 94% showed vaccine-induced immune responses.

The data were produced by immunoSEQ multiplex PCR, yet TCRdb's version contains in-frame clones alone and is incomplete. This table holds approximately 100,000 clones, roughly 90% found once. Time point: baseline, week 1 (first vaccination visit). The treatment: pre-vaccination baseline after standard-of-care therapy. The receptor was derived from a woman aged 50 to 65 with glioma. The chain is built from TRBV19 and TRBJ2-7; 9 nucleotides agree with TRBD1. The specimen was PBMCs, collected from a glioma patient treated with radiotherapy, temozolomide or both. CDR3 nucleotides: TGTGCCAGTAGCAGGGACAGGGTCGCCTACGAGCAGTACTTC. Amino acids: CASSRDRVAYEQYF.